These 20 T cell receptor beta chains were all obtained from the same sample, sequenced in a study of blood T cells in healthy people across ages. A sample-barcoded 5' primer and a J-beta primer mix were used in a second PCR of roughly 7 to 11 cycles. TCRdb called the 5' RACE reads again in MiXCR, with one record for every CDR3 protein. This sample has approximately 810,000 distinct CDR3 sequences, with roughly 26% found just once. What was sequenced was blood. All receptors come from a woman over 75 in good health.

Ten or more counts support this clonotype. This chain uses TRBV27 with TRBJ2-3; D possibly corresponds to TRBD1 (5 bases). Trimming removed 0 bases at V and 8 bases at J, with 18 bases between. The CDR3 consists of 16 residues. CDR1 MNHEY and CDR2 SMNVEV come from the germline V gene (reference sequence). The CDR3 loop reads CASSLSGRVRLGTQYF. The CDR3 bases are TGTGCCAGCAGTTTATCGGGCAGGGTGAGGCTTGGTACGCAGTATTTT.

CDR3 loop: CASSSRSLGYTF. CDR3 coding DNA: TGTGCCAGCAGCTCACGATCTTTGGGCTACACCTTC. The rearrangement joins TRBV14 to TRBJ1-2; the D is unclear. The CDR3 totals 12 residues. V shed 5 bases and J shed 8 bases, with 12 bases lying between them. In germline, CDR1 is SGHDN, CDR2 FVKESK.

The genes are TRBV3-1 and TRBJ2-4, with 7 bases matching TRBD2. In germline, CDR1 is LGHDT, CDR2 YNNKEL (reference sequence). The CDR3 contains 16 residues. Germline trimming cut 5 bases from V and 0 bases from J; bases unmatched to any gene: 7. The CDR3: CASSLEAGLAKNIQYF. The CDR3 nucleotides are TGTGCCAGCAGCTTAGAAGCGGGGCTAGCCAAAAACATTCAGTACTTC. Full variable domain (outside the CDR3, taken from reference TRBV3-1 and TRBJ2-4): DTAVSQTPKYLVTQMGNDKSIKCEQNLGHDTMYWYKQDSKKFLKIMFSYNNKELIINETVPNRFSPKSPDKAHLNLHINSLELGDSAVYFCASSLEAGLAKNIQYFGAGTRLSVL.

The gene calls are TRBV5-1 and TRBJ1-1; the D gene is possibly TRBD1 (5 bases). V was clipped by 4 bases and J by 7 bases, with 17 bases between them. Germline CDR1 and CDR2: SGHRS and YFSETQ. The CDR3 runs to 14 residues. The CDR3 spells CASSQDGGGGEAFF. The CDR3 coding sequence is TGCGCCAGCAGCCAAGATGGGGGGGGGGGTGAAGCTTTCTTT.

This clonotype was picked up many times. Just one base apart from a much larger clone, this may be a read error. The chain joins TRBV7-9 to TRBJ2-1; D is possibly TRBD2 (5 bases). CDR3 length: 13 amino acids. V lost 3 bases, J lost 6 bases, and 9 bases lay in between. Looked up from germline, CDR1 is SEHNR and CDR2 is FQNEAQ (reference sequence). The CDR3 DNA is TGTGCCAGCAGCTTGGCTCGGGGCAATGAGCAGTTCTTC. It codes for CASSLARGNEQFF.

About this clonotype: This may arise from a read error, as a much more abundant clone is one base away. The gene calls are TRBV28 and TRBJ2-4; 7 bases match TRBD2. Germline V gene data show CDR1 as MDHEN and CDR2 as SYDVKM. This CDR3 has 16 residues. As DNA, the CDR3 is TGTGTCAGCAGCGGGGACCAACTAATAGCCAAAAACATTCAGTACTTC. Translated: CVSSGDQLIAKNIQYF.

This clonotype occurred many times. This sequence joins TRBV5-5 and TRBJ1-2; 7 bases agree with TRBD1. The junction had 6 bases not matched to a gene; V was cut back by 1 base and J by 0 bases. The CDR3 contains 16 residues. CDR1 and CDR2 from the germline V gene are SGHKS and YYEKEE (reference sequence). In DNA, the CDR3 is TGTGCCAGCAGCTTGACCACTCAGGGGGCTAACTATGGCTACACCTTC. This gives the protein CASSLTTQGANYGYTF.

This chain uses TRBV20-1 with TRBJ1-6; D remains ambiguous. The germline V gene encodes CDR1 DFQATT and CDR2 SNEGSKA (reference sequence). The CDR3 covers 16 residues. V was trimmed by 0 bases and J by 0 bases, leaving 9 bases between them. CDR3 coding DNA: TGCAGTGCTAGAGATCAGAAGAGCTCCTATAATTCACCCCTCCACTTT. Translating it yields CSARDQKSSYNSPLHF.

This clonotype was detected a few times. The V call is TRBV12-3 or TRBV12-4, the J call TRBJ1-5, with 8 bases aligning to TRBD1. The CDR3 consists of 17 residues. The V and J ends lost 4 bases and 1 base, in that order; junction bases with no gene match: 9. The chain's CDR3 is CASSSPGGAGSNQPQHF. CDR3 nucleotide sequence: TGTGCCAGCAGTTCTCCAGGGGGCGCGGGAAGCAATCAGCCCCAGCATTTT.

About this clonotype itself: One base away lies a much larger clone, so this may be a sequencing read error. The chain joins TRBV6-1 to TRBJ1-5; D gene uncertain. CDR3 length equals 13 residues. Germline-derived CDR1 and CDR2 are MNHNS and SASEGT. The CDR3 coding sequence is TGTGCCACCTCTCTTATGAGCAATCAGTCCCAGCATTTT. This sequence encodes CATSLMSNQSQHF.

This clonotype was detected many times. The chain employs TRBV7-2 and TRBJ1-6; tentative D call: TRBD1 (5 bases). Trimming left V 7 bases short and J 0 bases short, with 13 bases between. Germline lookup yields CDR1 SGHTA and CDR2 FQGNSA. The length of the CDR3 is 16 residues. In DNA, the CDR3 is TGTGCCAGCACCCCATGGGGGAGCTCCTATAATTCACCCCTCCACTTT. Residues: CASTPWGSSYNSPLHF.

In this sample, this clonotype turned up a few times. J is TRBJ1-3 and V is TRBV7-2, with TRBD1 as a possible D gene (6 bases). Per the germline V gene, CDR1 is SGHTA and CDR2 is FQGNSA. V lost 5 bases to trimming and J lost 0 bases, with 17 bases between them. This CDR3 spans 17 amino acids. The CDR3 nucleotides are TGTGCCAGCAGCCCCAAGGACAGCCCTTACTCTGGAAACACCATATATTTT. Protein sequence: CASSPKDSPYSGNTIYF.

The table lists this clonotype with a few counts. The chain recombines TRBV20-1 with TRBJ2-3; TRBD1 agrees at 8 bases. The V segment lost 0 bases and the J segment 1 base; nucleotides outside the gene matches: 15. This CDR3 has 19 residues. Germline V lookup: CDR1 DFQATT, CDR2 SNEGSKA (reference sequence). The CDR3 loop is CSARDQRTGWGVGTDTQYF. The CDR3 DNA reads TGCAGTGCTAGAGATCAGCGGACAGGGTGGGGAGTGGGCACAGATACGCAGTATTTT.

The rearrangement links TRBV5-5 to TRBJ2-3; 12 positions match TRBD2. This CDR3 is built from 19 residues. Trimming removed 0 bases from V and 1 base from J; junction bases left unmatched: 9. Germline-derived CDR1 and CDR2 are SGHKS and YYEKEE (reference sequence). For the CDR3, the DNA is TGTGCCAGCAGCTTGGTGGCCCTAGCGGGGGGGCGGGGCACAGATACGCAGTATTTT. This translates into CASSLVALAGGRGTDTQYF.

This clonotype was picked up many times. The chain has TRBV2 and TRBJ2-5; D may be TRBD1 or TRBD2 (6 bases each). In germline, CDR1 is SNHLY, CDR2 FYNNEI. This CDR3 has 12 residues. Deletions cut 7 bases from V and 5 bases from J, with 11 bases between. Written as DNA, the CDR3 is TGTGCCAGCATCAGGGGAGGTGAGACCCAGTACTTC. It specifies CASIRGGETQYF.

The chain uses TRBV29-1 and TRBJ2-1; the match to TRBD2 covers 13 bases. The V and J ends lost 4 bases and 7 bases, in that order; junction bases with no gene match: 4. The CDR3 has 14 amino acids. Looked up from germline, CDR1 is SQVTM and CDR2 is ANQGSEA. The CDR3 region is CSVVGLAGANEQFF. The CDR3 nucleotides are TGCAGCGTTGTAGGACTAGCGGGGGCGAATGAGCAGTTCTTC.

This clonotype appeared a few times. The rearrangement uses TRBV20-1 and TRBJ1-5; weak D call: TRBD1 (5 bases). Germline CDR1 DFQATT, CDR2 SNEGSKA (reference sequence). There are 14 residues in the CDR3. V was trimmed by 5 bases and J by 4 bases, leaving 15 bases between them. CDR3 in amino acids: CSAPRGGANQPQHF. The CDR3 DNA follows: TGCAGTGCTCCCCGGGGAGGGGCGAATCAGCCCCAGCATTTT.

This clonotype was seen many times. This chain connects TRBV12-3 or TRBV12-4 to TRBJ1-2; D not resolved. The CDR3 has 15 residues. Trimming shortened V by 1 base and J by 3 bases, and 12 bases separated the two germline ends. CDR3 in DNA: TGTGCCAGCAGTTTAGGCAGTTCTGGGTACTATGGCTACACCTTC. Protein sequence: CASSLGSSGYYGYTF.

A few counts support this clonotype. A much more abundant neighbour one base away suggests this may be a read error. The chain combines TRBV9 with TRBJ2-1; 9 nucleotides agree with TRBD2. The CDR3 loop spans 15 amino acids. Germline values: CDR1 SGDLS, CDR2 YYNGEE. The trim removed 4 bases at V and 6 bases at J, leaving 8 bases unmatched. The CDR3 protein is CASSLSGGPCNEQFF. The CDR3 nucleotides read TGTGCCAGCAGCCTAAGCGGGGGGCCTTGCAATGAGCAGTTCTTC.

This clonotype was found a few times. The chain joins TRBV7-9 to TRBJ1-4, with 8 positions matching TRBD1. CDR1 is SEHNR and CDR2 is FQNEAQ in the germline V gene (reference sequence). The ends lost 5 bases at V and 8 bases at J; junction bases unmatched: 10. The CDR3 consists of 15 residues. The CDR3 sequence is CASSPDRVQEEKLFF. DNA of the CDR3: TGTGCCAGCAGCCCGGACAGGGTTCAAGAGGAAAAACTGTTTTTT.